The text below deals with one T cell receptor (beta chain). Its target is not known. These data come from a study of cytomegalovirus exposure and HLA in healthy donors. In the study overall: When fewer than 400 donors were genotyped, roughly 82% of them were found to fall in the Caucasian-associated ancestry cluster.

In germline, CDR1 is LGHNA, CDR2 YNFKEQ. V trimming: 0 bases; J trimming: 0 bases; junction bases outside the gene matches: 11. CDR3 size: 19 residues. Primers: 60 Vbeta forward and 13 Jbeta reverse. The method was immunoSEQ multiplex PCR; TCRdb's version includes in-frame clones alone and lacks a portion of them. The sample yields about 140,000 clones, roughly 86% seen once. Regarding the study as a whole: Researchers catalogued some 160 TCR beta chains as cytomegalovirus-associated.

The genes are TRBV4-2 and TRBJ2-3, with 8 bases matching TRBD2. The sequence derives from a woman between 40 and 50 years old in good health and CMV-seronegative. Sample: PBMCs. In nucleotides, the CDR3 is TGTGCCAGCAGCCAAGATCTGAGCGGGAGAGGGGCTAGCACAGATACGCAGTATTTT. Protein: CASSQDLSGRGASTDTQYF.